This TCR beta chain was found in a study of Graves' ophthalmopathy and Graves' hyperthyroidism. Overall study context: Peripheral blood (taken before any treatment) was collected at initial diagnosis.

Regarding the study as a whole: Most clonotypes expanded in thyroid above 0.001 frequency were present in blood too. Classification of ophthalmopathy versus stable hyperthyroidism by a 13-signature model yielded around 88% sensitivity and just under 84% specificity.

Clinical symptoms and serum thyroxine were used for diagnosis; TRAb, thyroid ultrasound and orbital computed tomography were also relied on. This clonotype was found many times. Its antigen is still unknown. Amplification targeted the TCR beta CDR3 regions, with RNA transcripts as the source material. RT-PCR in the first round used HTBI primers; a second-round multiplex PCR followed. MiXCR, applied by TCRdb to the multiplex PCR reads, yields one record per CDR3 protein. The sample shows roughly 300,000 distinct CDR3 sequences, 17% of them seen only once. Sequenced input: peripheral blood. This sequence originates from an adult man with Graves' ophthalmopathy.

CDR3 DNA: TGTGCCAGCAGCCGGCGACAGGGTGATAATTCACCCCTCCACTTT. Encoded protein: CASSRRQGDNSPLHF. The chain employs TRBV11-2 and TRBJ1-6, with TRBD1 matching over 7 bases. The CDR3 has 15 amino acids. Germline V gene data show CDR1 as SGHAT and CDR2 as FQNNGV. V lost 5 bases to trimming and J lost 5 bases; unmatched junction nucleotides: 6. Combining the CDR3 with reference TRBV11-2 and TRBJ1-6 gives the whole variable domain EAGVAQSPRYKIIEKRQSVAFWCNPISGHATLYWYQQILGQGPKLLIQFQNNGVVDDSQLPKDRFSAERLKGVDSTLKIQPAKLEDSAVYLCASSRRQGDNSPLHFGNGTRLTVT.